Sequencing of this TCR beta chain was carried out in a study of OX40 agonist ivuxolimab in advanced cancers. On the study more broadly: Ivuxolimab doses were 0.01, 0.1, 0.3, 1.5, 3 or 10 mg/kg every 2 weeks. Dose-escalation subjects each had hepatocellular carcinoma, melanoma, renal cell or head and neck cancer.

This CDR3 has 13 amino acids. Germline CDR1 and CDR2: MNHNY and SVGAGI (reference sequence). V lost 5 bases, J lost 10 bases, and 17 bases lay in between. Only in-frame clones appear in the TCRdb table, and some are missing; sequencing was by immunoSEQ multiplex PCR. The repertoire holds about 41,000 clones, with more than 75% as singletons. Blood draws occurred at baseline, cycle 4 day 1, and cycle 7 day 1. Notes on the study in general: There were, on average, more expanded clones in CD8+ T cells than in CD4+.

This clone was picked up a small number of times. The antigen is undetermined. Source: CD4+ or CD8+ T cells sorted from blood, taken in a trial of the OX40 agonist ivuxolimab. The chain recombines TRBV6-6 with TRBJ1-1; D not certain. This clonotype was obtained from an adult with an advanced solid tumor such as melanoma, head and neck, liver or kidney cancer. The DNA of the CDR3 is TGTGCCAGCAGTGCAGATGGGAACACCCGAGCTTTCTTT. This gives the protein CASSADGNTRAFF.